The 21 T cell receptor beta chains reported below all come from one sample, sequenced in a study of identical twins. TCRdb re-derived calls from the 5' RACE reads in MiXCR, one entry per CDR3 protein. The profile shows a few hundred thousand distinct CDR3 sequences, 9.5% of them singletons. These same records also appear under a second study, on yellow fever vaccine responses in identical twins.

Sequenced input: CD8+ T cells sorted from blood. The origin of the receptors is a woman aged 18-35 years in good health.

This clonotype showed up many times. The genes are TRBV4-1 and TRBJ2-7; D not resolved. The germline V and J ends were trimmed by 2 bases and 5 bases, with 13 bases remaining between them. CDR1 is MGHRA and CDR2 is YSYEKL in the germline V gene. The CDR3 extends over 14 amino acids. In nucleotides, the CDR3 is TGCGCCAGCAGCCAAAAACTTTCCTTCGACGAGCAGTACTTC. Its translation: CASSQKLSFDEQYF.

V usage is TRBV27 and J usage is TRBJ2-7; unclear D gene. CDR1 is MNHEY and CDR2 is SMNVEV in the germline V gene (reference sequence). V dropped 1 base and J dropped 7 bases, with 5 bases sitting between them. This CDR3 has 11 residues. CDR3 sequence: CASSLYGEQYF. The CDR3 DNA reads TGTGCCAGCAGTTTATACGGGGAGCAGTACTTC.

Ten or more counts support this clonotype. V usage is TRBV10-3 and J usage is TRBJ1-2; 7 bases line up with TRBD1. CDR1 and CDR2 (germline): ENHRY, SYGVKD. V lost 3 bases, J lost 8 bases, and 9 bases stayed unmatched. The CDR3 contains 14 residues. The chain's CDR3 is CAISDSAGQDGYTF. CDR3 nucleotides: TGTGCCATCAGTGATAGCGCAGGACAGGACGGCTACACCTTC.

In this sample, this clonotype turned up many times. The genes are TRBV5-1 and TRBJ2-7; no definite D call. The CDR3 contains 13 residues. CDR1 is SGHRS, CDR2 YFSETQ, per germline. V lost 1 base and J 3 bases, leaving 8 bases between the germline ends. CDR3 in DNA: TGCGCCAGCAGCTTGAACCCATTCTACGAGCAGTACTTC. Translation: CASSLNPFYEQYF.

This clonotype appeared a few times. J is TRBJ2-7 and V is TRBV5-1; no firm D call. Germline V CDR1 and CDR2: SGHRS, YFSETQ. The CDR3 sequence is 12 residues long. V lost 6 bases to trimming and J lost 0 bases, with 7 bases between them. For the CDR3, the DNA is TGCGCCAGCAACCACGGCTCCTACGAGCAGTACTTC. As protein: CASNHGSYEQYF.

This clonotype was found many times. The chain combines TRBV4-3 with TRBJ2-7; D may be TRBD1 (6 bases). The CDR3 totals 13 residues. The ends were cut back, 0 bases at V and 5 bases at J, with 8 bases in the middle. CDR1 and CDR2 (germline): LGHNA, YSLEER. The CDR3 reads CASSQDSGDEQYF. CDR3 in DNA: TGCGCCAGCAGCCAAGATTCAGGGGACGAGCAGTACTTC.

This clonotype was detected ten times or more. The J gene is TRBJ2-7, the V gene TRBV4-3; TRBD2 agrees at 8 bases. Germline V gene data show CDR1 as LGHNA and CDR2 as YSLEER. The CDR3 has 16 residues. Trimming took 2 bases from V and 2 from J; bases not matched to a gene: 8. The CDR3 DNA reads as TGCGCCAGCAGCCAATCGCGGGAGGATCAGCCCTACGAGCAGTACTTC. As protein: CASSQSREDQPYEQYF.

At least ten counts were recorded for this clonotype. This rearrangement joins TRBV20-1 to TRBJ1-5; no clear D. The CDR3 is 14 amino acids. Germline V gives CDR1 DFQATT, CDR2 SNEGSKA (reference sequence). Deletions cut 1 base from V and 4 bases from J, with 11 bases between. The CDR3 reads CSARVNTRNQPQHF. The CDR3 DNA follows: TGCAGTGCTAGAGTGAATACGCGGAATCAGCCCCAGCATTTT.

The chain links TRBV10-3 to TRBJ2-1, with 7 bases identical to TRBD2. This CDR3 contains 13 residues. With 4 bases clipped from V and 12 bases from J, the junction kept 9 bases outside the gene matches. CDR1 and CDR2 from the germline V gene are ENHRY and SYGVKD. CDR3 sequence (DNA): TGTGCCATCAGTGCGGGGGGTGAGGGTGGGCAGTTCTTC. It translates to CAISAGGEGGQFF.

This clonotype was counted at least ten times. V is TRBV29-1 and J is TRBJ1-2; D perhaps matches TRBD1 (5 bases). Per the germline V gene, CDR1 is SQVTM and CDR2 is ANQGSEA. The V end was cut by 2 bases, the J end by 2 bases, with 9 bases between. The CDR3 sequence is 13 residues long. The CDR3 spells CSVEQGENYGYTF. The CDR3 DNA sequence: TGCAGCGTTGAACAGGGAGAAAACTATGGCTACACCTTC.

At least ten counts were recorded for this clonotype. The chain couples TRBV20-1 to TRBJ2-1; 10 nucleotides agree with TRBD2. The CDR3 spans 16 residues. Germline CDR1 is DFQATT and CDR2 is SNEGSKA (reference sequence). Losses at the gene ends were 0 bases for V and 4 bases for J; bases not matched to a gene: 6. The CDR3 DNA reads TGCAGTGCTAGAGATCTGAGCGGGGGGGCTTACAATGAGCAGTTCTTC. It translates to CSARDLSGGAYNEQFF.

The rearrangement uses TRBV14 and TRBJ2-7; a possible D gene is TRBD1 (5 bases). The CDR3 loop spans 14 amino acids. Trimming removed 3 bases at V and 5 bases at J, with 14 bases between. Germline lookup yields CDR1 SGHDN and CDR2 FVKESK. The CDR3: CASSHQLQGDEQYF. CDR3 coding DNA: TGTGCCAGCAGCCATCAACTCCAGGGCGACGAGCAGTACTTC.

The chain joins TRBV11-2 to TRBJ2-1, with a weak D call TRBD2 (5 bases). V gave up 5 bases and J gave up 3 bases, with 14 bases separating them. The germline gives CDR1 SGHAT, CDR2 FQNNGV. CDR3 length: 15 residues. The chain's CDR3 is CASSPQRADYNEQFF. CDR3 nucleotide sequence: TGTGCCAGCAGCCCCCAGAGGGCTGACTACAATGAGCAGTTCTTC.

The table lists this clonotype with a few counts. DNA for the CDR3: TGTGCCACCAGAACAGGATACCAAGAGACCCAGTACTTC. It translates to CATRTGYQETQYF. The rearrangement links TRBV2 to TRBJ2-5; TRBD1 might be the D (5 bases). The V end was cut by 10 bases, the J end by 0 bases, with 12 bases between. Per the germline V gene, CDR1 is SNHLY and CDR2 is FYNNEI. CDR3 length: 13 amino acids.

This clonotype has just a few counts. The chain has TRBV29-1 and TRBJ2-7; D ambiguous. The CDR3 consists of 12 residues. Per the germline V gene, CDR1 is SQVTM and CDR2 is ANQGSEA. The V end lost 6 bases, the J end lost 6 bases, and 15 bases lay between the germline ends. CDR3 in amino acids: CSVQAGPSEQYF. CDR3 nucleotides: TGCAGCGTGCAGGCAGGCCCCTCCGAGCAGTACTTC.

A few counts support this clonotype. The chain joins TRBV7-2 to TRBJ2-7; 7 bases align to TRBD2. The V gene end was trimmed by 6 bases and the J gene end by 5 bases; junction bases not matched to a gene: 10. The germline CDR1 and CDR2 sequences are SGHTA and FQGNSA. The CDR3 loop spans 14 amino acids. The CDR3: CASSEGLVDDEQYF. DNA of the CDR3: TGTGCCAGCAGTGAAGGACTAGTAGACGACGAGCAGTACTTC.

This clonotype has at least ten counts. V gene TRBV12-3 or TRBV12-4 combines with J gene TRBJ1-1; D remains ambiguous. The V gene lost 3 bases and the J gene lost 4 bases, with 21 bases spanning the gap. There are 17 residues in the CDR3. DNA for the CDR3: TGTGCCAGCAGTTTCCCCTATGGGAGTCGAGAGGGCACTGAAGCTTTCTTT. Amino acids: CASSFPYGSREGTEAFF.

This clonotype has more than one count but fewer than ten. The rearrangement joins TRBV3-1 to TRBJ2-3; TRBD2 aligns across 10 bases. Germline loops: CDR1 LGHDT, CDR2 YNNKEL (reference sequence). The CDR3 loop spans 18 amino acids. V lost 1 base to trimming and J lost 2 bases; unmatched junction nucleotides: 9. CDR3 in DNA: TGTGCCAGCAGCCAAGGTATAGAACTAGCGGGATTCACAGATACGCAGTATTTT. Translated: CASSQGIELAGFTDTQYF.

The genes are TRBV7-2 and TRBJ1-6; perhaps TRBD1 as D (6 bases). Germline V CDR1 and CDR2: SGHTA, FQGNSA. CDR3 length: 14 amino acids. Trimming took 5 bases from V and 7 from J, leaving 12 bases between them. CDR3 nucleotides: TGTGCCAGCAGCCTAGGACAGAAAAATTCACCCCTCCACTTT. It yields the protein CASSLGQKNSPLHF.

In this sample, this clonotype turned up many times. V usage is TRBV5-1 and J usage is TRBJ1-4; 7 bases are a match to TRBD1. This CDR3 spans 16 amino acids. Germline V gene sequence: CDR1 SGHRS, CDR2 YFSETQ. Trimming removed 0 bases from V and 0 bases from J; junction bases left unmatched: 2. CDR3 sequence (DNA): TGCGCCAGCAGCTTGGAGGGACAGACAACTAATGAAAAACTGTTTTTT. Encoded protein: CASSLEGQTTNEKLFF. The full variable domain, its missing parts supplied by reference TRBV5-1 and TRBJ1-4, is KAGVTQTPRYLIKTRGQQVTLSCSPISGHRSVSWYQQTPGQGLQFLFEYFSETQRNKGNFPGRFSGRQFSNSRSEMNVSTLELGDSALYLCASSLEGQTTNEKLFFGSGTQLSVL.

This clonotype was seen at least ten times. The chain joins TRBV29-1 to TRBJ2-5; 9 bases are a match to TRBD1. Trimming took 6 bases from V and 3 from J; bases not matched to a gene: 8. Germline-derived CDR1 and CDR2 are SQVTM and ANQGSEA. The length of the CDR3 is 14 residues. The DNA of the CDR3 is TGCAGCGTCGAACCGGGACAGGGAAAAGAGACCCAGTACTTC. Translation gives CSVEPGQGKETQYF.